A single T cell receptor (beta chain) is shown here with its context. Its target is not known. Its ends do not fully match the called genes, so a read error is possible. The record originates from a study of molecular identifiers for immune sequencing clone quantification. Study as a whole: Four of five RNA aliquots from roughly 21,000 or 96,000 naive CD8 T cells were sequenced. Study-level results: Jurkat TCR RNA that was spiked in from one cell was reportedly detectable among some 970,000 naive cells. Identical barcode-sharing TCR molecules could lead to underestimated sizes for highly expanded clones.

The CDR3 is 14 residues long. The germline V gene encodes CDR1 SNHLY and CDR2 FYNNEI. Each CDR3 protein gets one entry after TCRdb re-called the PCR reads with MiXCR. The sample holds under 600,000 distinct CDR3 sequences, approximately 25% seen once. The genes are TRBV2 and TRBJ1-1, with D possibly matching TRBD1 (5 bases). Sequencing was carried out using naive CD8+ T cells from blood, with Jurkat cell RNA spiked in. Subset denoted: FACS-sorted CD8+CD4-CCR7+CD45RA+ naive T cells. The clonotype comes from a human donor in good health. Some libraries in this study had Jurkat cell RNA spiked in. CDR3 residues: CASGKGSMNTEASF. CDR3 DNA: TGTGCCAGCGGTAAGGGGAGCATGAACACTGAAGCTTCCTTT.